These T cell receptor beta chains were read from a single sample in a study of post-analysis software for immune sequencing data. A single record per CDR3 protein comes from TCRdb applying MiXCR to the PCR reads. The profile shows about 380,000 distinct CDR3 sequences, approximately 38% of them singletons. The sample taken for sequencing was blood. These receptors were collected from a girl aged 10 to 17 with multiple sclerosis. Both conserved end residues are part of each CDR3. D genes are given only for firm matches. Clone size is shown for a subset of rows, as once, few, many or a class of expanded clone.

D,size,V,J,DNA,CDR3
.,few,TRBV6-5,TRBJ1-1,TGTGCCAGCAGTTACTCGGGGGTATGCACTGAAGCTTTCTTT,CASSYSGVCTEAFF
.,.,TRBV15,TRBJ2-5,TGTGCCACCAGCAGAGCGGTACAGTTACTCCAAGAGACCCAGTACTTC,CATSRAVQLLQETQYF
.,.,TRBV25-1,TRBJ2-5,TGTGCCAGCAGTGAAGTTGAGCAGTACTTC,CASSEVEQYF
.,many,TRBV6-5,TRBJ2-2,TGTGCCAGCAGTTCAGGGACGAACACCGGGGAGCTGTTTTTT,CASSSGTNTGELFF
.,.,TRBV4-1,TRBJ2-1,TGCGCCAGCAGCCAAGATAAATTAGGAGGGGGGGGCTACAATGAGCAGTTCTTC,CASSQDKLGGGGYNEQFF
TRBD2,few,TRBV18,TRBJ2-7,TGTGCCAGCTCCAAAGCGGGGCCGAACTCCTACGAGCAGTACTTC,CASSKAGPNSYEQYF
.,.,TRBV3-1,TRBJ1-5,TGTGCCAGCAGCCAAGATACCACGGTAAATCAGCCCCAGCATTTT,CASSQDTTVNQPQHF
.,few,TRBV29-1,TRBJ2-1,TGCAGCGTTAGAGGGGGAACGGGACAACTCTCCTACAATGAGCAGTTCTTC,CSVRGGTGQLSYNEQFF
.,.,TRBV7-3,TRBJ2-7,TGTGCCAGCAGCTTAACTGGGAGCCCCTCCTACGAGCAGTACTTC,CASSLTGSPSYEQYF
TRBD2,.,TRBV7-9,TRBJ2-1,TGTGCCAGCAGCTACAGCGGGGGGGAACTCAATGAGCAGTTCTTC,CASSYSGGELNEQFF
.,.,TRBV6-2/TRBV6-3,TRBJ2-7,TGTGCCAGCACCTCCCGAAGGGCAGGCGATTACGAGCAGTACTTC,CASTSRRAGDYEQYF
.,many,TRBV29-1,TRBJ2-1,TGCAGCGTTGAGGAGGGGGCTTCGAATGAGCAGTTCTTC,CSVEEGASNEQFF
.,few,TRBV6-1,TRBJ1-2,TGTGCCAGCAGTGAATGGCAGCCAGGGAACTATGGCTACACCTTC,CASSEWQPGNYGYTF
TRBD2,.,TRBV6-5,TRBJ2-3,TGCGCCAGCAGCAGGACTAGCGGGGGCACAGATACGCAGTATTTT,CASSRTSGGTDTQYF
TRBD2,.,TRBV7-2,TRBJ2-5,TGTGCCAGCAGCTGGACTAGCGGGGGGCTCCAAGAGACCCAGTACTTC,CASSWTSGGLQETQYF
.,few,TRBV29-1,TRBJ2-2,TGCAGCGTTGGAGGGTCCGGGGAGCTGTTTTTT,CSVGGSGELFF
.,.,TRBV7-2,TRBJ1-5,TGTGCCAGCAGCTTATCAGTGGGCAATCAGCCCCAGCATTTT,CASSLSVGNQPQHF
.,.,TRBV6-1,TRBJ2-1,TGTGCCAGCACCCACATAGGAGTTAGCTCCTACAATGAGCAGTTCTTC,CASTHIGVSSYNEQFF
.,.,TRBV6-5,TRBJ2-5,TGTGCCAGCAGTTACTGCGAGGGGAGTTTGCTAGGGAGAGTGGAGACCCAGTACTTC,CASSYCEGSLLGRVETQYF
TRBD1,few,TRBV12-3/TRBV12-4,TRBJ1-2,TGTGCCAGCAGTTTCGACAGGGGCGGAGGCTACACCTTC,CASSFDRGGGYTF
.,few,TRBV28,TRBJ1-5,TGTGCCAGCAGTTCGACAGGTCAAAGCAATCAGCCCCAGCATTTT,CASSSTGQSNQPQHF
.,.,TRBV5-1,TRBJ1-4,TGCGCCAGCAGCGGCCCTAATGAAAAACTGTTTTTT,CASSGPNEKLFF